The TCR beta chain under discussion was sequenced for a study of blood T cell repertoires in COVID-19. Study background: COVID-19 samples collected from the United States, Italy and Spain covered acute and convalescent phases. From T cells, B-cell-depleted T cells, or PBMCs came the material, which was cDNA or gDNA.

Germline loops: CDR1 LNHDA, CDR2 SQIVND (reference sequence). The CDR3 contains 16 residues. The V end was cut by 3 bases, the J end by 3 bases, with 17 bases between. In the original processing: Amplified reference gene primers provided the basis for estimating nucleated cell counts. Only in-frame clones appear in the TCRdb table, and some are missing; sequencing was by immunoSEQ multiplex PCR. The V and J calls and clone size are taken from that table; D and trimming were inferred from the DNA. Here the sample spans 200,000 to 250,000 clones, roughly 80% being singletons. The rearrangement links TRBV19 to TRBJ1-2; D perhaps matches TRBD1 (5 bases). The sequence was obtained from an older woman with acute or convalescent COVID-19. Sequencing was done on a sample of peripheral blood. Here the CDR3 reads CASSMAQKAGYYGYTF. CDR3 sequence (DNA): TGTGCCAGTAGTATGGCCCAAAAGGCAGGGTACTATGGCTACACCTTC.